These 15 T cell receptor beta chains came from one sample sequenced in a study of T cells in Graves' hyperthyroidism and ophthalmopathy. TCR beta CDR3 regions were amplified from RNA transcripts. HTBI primers were the set used in a first-round RT-PCR of the TCR CDR3. Each CDR3 protein gets one entry after TCRdb re-called the multiplex PCR reads with MiXCR. The sample consists of approximately 570,000 distinct CDR3 sequences, 20% of them appearing once. Sequences were obtained from blood. The source is a man aged 40-55 years with Graves' ophthalmopathy.

The chain recombines TRBV19 with TRBJ1-3; 7 nucleotides align to TRBD1. Germline V gives CDR1 LNHDA, CDR2 SQIVND (reference sequence). The ends lost 4 bases at V and 3 bases at J; junction bases unmatched: 9. This CDR3 is 16 amino acids long. CDR3 region: CASSKSGTAIGNTIYF. DNA of the CDR3: TGTGCCAGTAGTAAGTCCGGGACAGCTATTGGAAACACCATATATTTT.

The rearrangement joins TRBV4-1 to TRBJ1-1; D is unresolved. This CDR3 is 15 amino acids long. Germline-derived CDR1 and CDR2 are MGHRA and YSYEKL. The V end lost 0 bases, the J end lost 1 base, and 9 bases lay between the germline ends. The CDR3 sequence is CASSQESLANTEAFF. CDR3 nucleotide sequence: TGCGCCAGCAGCCAAGAAAGTCTCGCGAACACTGAAGCTTTCTTT.

J is TRBJ2-2 and V is TRBV18; D possibly corresponds to TRBD2 (5 bases). The CDR3 contains 15 residues. From germline, CDR1 is KGHSH and CDR2 LQKENI. Trimming pared 3 bases from V and 5 bases from J, leaving 13 bases between. The CDR3 spells CASSPREMGTGELFF. Here the CDR3 DNA reads TGTGCCAGCTCACCTCGGGAAATGGGGACCGGGGAGCTGTTTTTT. Based on the CDR3 plus reference TRBV18 and TRBJ2-2, the full variable domain is NAGVMQNPRHLVRRRGQEARLRCSPMKGHSHVYWYRQLPEEGLKFMVYLQKENIIDESGMPKERFSAEFPKEGPSILRIQQVVRGDSAAYFCASSPREMGTGELFFGEGSRLTVL.

This clonotype was observed a handful of times. A much larger clone lies a single base off, so this may be a read error. This chain links TRBV6-1 with TRBJ2-3; the D gene could be TRBD1 or TRBD2 (5 bases each). Germline loops: CDR1 MNHNS, CDR2 SASEGT. This CDR3 contains 14 residues. Trimming removed 6 bases at V and 7 bases at J, with 17 bases between. The CDR3 sequence is CASSPVGPGNTQYF. DNA of the CDR3: TGTGCCAGCAGCCCCGTGGGGCCGGGAAATACGCAGTATTTT.

This clonotype was found a few times. The V gene is TRBV7-3, the J gene TRBJ2-3, with TRBD2 identical over 14 bases. This CDR3 comprises 17 residues. From germline, CDR1 is SGHTA and CDR2 FQGTGA. The junction had 6 bases not matched to a gene; V was cut back by 1 base and J by 6 bases. The chain's CDR3 is CASSLMGLAGAIDTQYF. CDR3 nucleotide sequence: TGTGCCAGCAGCTTAATGGGACTAGCGGGAGCTATTGATACGCAGTATTTT.

This clonotype appeared many times. This chain uses TRBV4-1 with TRBJ1-1; D uncertain. CDR1 is MGHRA, CDR2 YSYEKL, per germline. Trimming stripped 4 bases from V and 6 bases from J, with 15 bases between. CDR3 length equals 14 residues. Here the CDR3 DNA reads TGCGCCAGCAGCCTCGGTCCCAACGGGGCTGAAGCTTTCTTT. This codes for CASSLGPNGAEAFF.

This chain joins TRBV11-3 and TRBJ2-7, with 9 bases identical to TRBD1. The CDR3 runs 13 residues. Germline CDR1 SGHNT, CDR2 YENEEA. Trimming cost V 3 bases and J 6 bases; bases outside gene matches: 3. The CDR3 is CASSFTQGAEQYF. The DNA for the CDR3 is TGTGCCAGCAGCTTTACACAGGGGGCCGAGCAGTACTTC.

The V and J genes are TRBV5-4 and TRBJ2-2; 12 bases are a match to TRBD2. After removal of 5 bases from V and 1 base from J, the junction contained 6 bases not matched to a gene. The CDR3 loop spans 17 amino acids. From germline, CDR1 is SGHNT and CDR2 YYREEE (reference sequence). CDR3 protein: CASSPTSGGQNTGELFF. The CDR3 DNA follows: TGTGCCAGCAGTCCGACTAGCGGGGGCCAGAACACCGGGGAGCTGTTTTTT.

This clonotype was seen many times. This chain connects TRBV2 to TRBJ1-5; D unclear. The CDR3 length is 15 residues. CDR1 and CDR2 from the germline V gene are SNHLY and FYNNEI. Between the trimmed V and J ends, which lost 5 bases and 2 bases, there was a span of 13 bases. The CDR3 loop reads CASSPLSSGNQPQHF. CDR3 coding DNA: TGTGCCAGCAGTCCTCTTAGTTCGGGCAATCAGCCCCAGCATTTT.

This clonotype was seen repeatedly, ten times or more. The CDR3 spells CSARLPKVGRNTEAFF. The DNA for the CDR3 is TGCAGTGCTAGACTACCTAAAGTGGGGCGCAACACTGAAGCTTTCTTT. This chain joins TRBV20-1 and TRBJ1-1; tentatively, D is TRBD1 (5 bases). The CDR3 has 16 residues. The V and J ends lost 2 bases and 2 bases respectively, with 18 bases between them. The V gene's germline CDR1 is DFQATT and CDR2 SNEGSKA (reference sequence).

This clonotype has more than one count but fewer than ten. V usage is TRBV19 and J usage is TRBJ2-3, with no clear D. The CDR3 has 13 residues. Germline CDR1 LNHDA, CDR2 SQIVND (reference sequence). V lost 8 bases to trimming and J lost 6 bases, with 15 bases between them. Here the CDR3 reads CASGIGLQDTQYF. DNA of the CDR3: TGTGCCAGTGGAATTGGCCTTCAGGATACGCAGTATTTT. The variable domain in full, with the rest retrieved from reference TRBV19 and TRBJ2-3, is DGGITQSPKYLFRKEGQNVTLSCEQNLNHDAMYWYRQDPGQGLRLIYYSQIVNDFQKGDIAEGYSVSREKKESFPLTVTSAQKNPTAFYLCASGIGLQDTQYFGPGTRLTVL.

The rearrangement links TRBV7-8 to TRBJ1-1; D ambiguous. V was pared by 6 bases and J by 1 base, with 9 bases between. CDR1 is SGHVS and CDR2 is FQNEAQ in the germline V gene. The CDR3 covers 13 residues. The DNA for the CDR3 is TGTGCCAGCAGTATAGTCCCGAACACTGAAGCTTTCTTT. This codes for CASSIVPNTEAFF.

This clonotype appeared many times. One end of the junction fails to match germline, which may point to a read error. V gene TRBV5-1 combines with J gene TRBJ2-2; D may be TRBD1 or TRBD2 (6 bases each). This CDR3 has 13 residues. Germline-derived CDR1 and CDR2 are SGHRS and YFSETQ. The chain's CDR3 is CASSLGGPGELFF. The DNA for the CDR3 is TGTGCCAGCAGCTTAGGGGGGCCCGGGGAGCTGTTTTTT.

The genes are TRBV12-3 or TRBV12-4 and TRBJ2-1, with 10 positions matching TRBD1. CDR3 size: 13 residues. The V segment lost 8 bases and the J segment 8 bases; nucleotides outside the gene matches: 6. CDR3 DNA: TGTGCCAGCCGACAGGGGGCTGTGGATGAGCAGTTCTTC. Translating gives CASRQGAVDEQFF.

The genes are TRBV20-1 and TRBJ1-2; D unclear. This CDR3 spans 12 amino acids. V was trimmed by 1 base and J by 8 bases, leaving 11 bases between them. Germline CDR1 DFQATT, CDR2 SNEGSKA (reference sequence). The CDR3 spells CSARAGVRGYTF. As DNA, the CDR3 is TGCAGTGCTAGAGCTGGGGTTAGAGGCTACACCTTC.